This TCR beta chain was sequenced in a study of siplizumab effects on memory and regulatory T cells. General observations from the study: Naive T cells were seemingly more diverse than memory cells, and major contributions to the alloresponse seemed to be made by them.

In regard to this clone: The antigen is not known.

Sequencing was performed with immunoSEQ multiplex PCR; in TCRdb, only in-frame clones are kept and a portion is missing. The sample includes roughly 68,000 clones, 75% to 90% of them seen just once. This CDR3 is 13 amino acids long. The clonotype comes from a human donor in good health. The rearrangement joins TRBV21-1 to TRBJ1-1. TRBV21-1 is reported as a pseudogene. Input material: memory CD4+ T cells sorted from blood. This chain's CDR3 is CARKRAWETEAFF. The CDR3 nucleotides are TGTGCCAGGAAAAGGGCTTGGGAGACTGAAGCTTTCTTT.